The clone carrying this TCR beta chain was observed a single time. The antigen is not known. These data come from a study of cytomegalovirus exposure and HLA in healthy donors. At the level of the study: Per a later analysis, the approximately 700 first-cohort and 120 validation repertoires shared one platform. Study-wide findings and caveats: Many donors carried some public TCRs, although rarity characterized most TCR sequences. The classifier, whose performance was assessed in both the original and validation cohorts, reportedly diagnosed cytomegalovirus status with high specificity and sensitivity.

CDR1 SGHVS and CDR2 FNYEAQ come from the germline V gene. The length of the CDR3 is 14 residues. After removal of 3 bases from V and 4 bases from J, the junction contained 4 bases not matched to a gene. The table came from immunoSEQ multiplex PCR; TCRdb's copy has only in-frame clones and leaves some out. The data contain 150,000 or so clones, roughly 89% of them seen just once; the ten biggest clones take up roughly 9.3%. While the first cohort had 600 to 750 subjects, the donors belonged to the separate validation cohort of over a hundred subjects. The TCR originated in a woman between 18 and 29 years old in good health and CMV-seropositive. The sequenced material came from PBMCs. This sequence joins TRBV7-6 and TRBJ2-3, with 7 positions matching TRBD2. CDR3 sequence: CASSLARGADTQYF. As DNA, the CDR3 is TGTGCCAGCAGCTTGGCACGGGGGGCAGATACGCAGTATTTT.